This paragraph covers one T cell receptor (beta chain) sequence. Antigen specificity is unknown. Germline V gene sequence: CDR1 SGHAT, CDR2 FQNNGV. The CDR3 loop spans 15 amino acids. The team made cDNA by running eight separate reactions for each sample. Reprocessing the 5' RACE reads, TCRdb reports a single entry for every CDR3 protein and omits DNA. The sample spans 200,000 to 250,000 distinct CDR3 sequences; the ten largest clones claim around 7.7%. The data stem from a study of monozygotic twins with inflammatory bowel disease. General study points: Discrimination among different T cell subtypes was not achievable.

The sample was blood. The TCR comes from a human donor with ulcerative colitis or Crohn's disease, or a healthy co-twin of an affected twin (not recorded which). This chain uses TRBV11-2 with TRBJ2-5; without DNA, the TCRdb call of TRBD1 cannot be checked. This chain's CDR3 is CASSLVGTGGETQYF.